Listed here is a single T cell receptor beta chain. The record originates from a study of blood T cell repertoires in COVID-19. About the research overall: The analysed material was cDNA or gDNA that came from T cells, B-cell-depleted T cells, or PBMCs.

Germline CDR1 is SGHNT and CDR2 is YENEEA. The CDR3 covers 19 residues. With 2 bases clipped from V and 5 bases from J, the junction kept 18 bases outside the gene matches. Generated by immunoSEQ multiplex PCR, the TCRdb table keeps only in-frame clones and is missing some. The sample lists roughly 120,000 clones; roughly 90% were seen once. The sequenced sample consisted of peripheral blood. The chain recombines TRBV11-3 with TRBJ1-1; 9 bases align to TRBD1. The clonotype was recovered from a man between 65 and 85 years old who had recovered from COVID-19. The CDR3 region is CASSLQTTGTGKVRTEAFF. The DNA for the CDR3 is TGTGCCAGCAGCTTACAGACCACCGGGACAGGGAAGGTACGGACTGAAGCTTTCTTT.